Below are 10 T cell receptor beta chains sequenced from a single sample in a study of blood T cells in healthy people across ages. Next came a second PCR, run for 7 to 11 cycles, which used a sample-barcoded 5' primer along with a J-beta primer mix. MiXCR, applied by TCRdb to the 5' RACE reads, yields one record per CDR3 protein. The table has about 1.4 million distinct CDR3 sequences, roughly 60% seen once. Input material: blood. These TCRs come from a man between 18 and 35 years old in good health.

The gene calls are TRBV4-1 and TRBJ2-1; D is unclear. V shed 0 bases and J shed 7 bases, with 10 bases lying between them. This CDR3 region has 14 residues. Per the germline V gene, CDR1 is MGHRA and CDR2 is YSYEKL. In DNA, the CDR3 is TGCGCCAGCAGCCAAGACCCCGGGTTGAATGAGCAGTTCTTC. The encoded protein is CASSQDPGLNEQFF.

This sequence joins TRBV27 and TRBJ1-2; D is unresolved. CDR1 MNHEY and CDR2 SMNVEV come from the germline V gene (reference sequence). With 4 bases removed from V and 3 bases from J, the gap between germline ends came to 9 bases. This CDR3 has 13 amino acids. The CDR3 loop reads CASSSRADYGYTF. CDR3 nucleotide sequence: TGTGCCAGCAGTTCGCGTGCGGACTATGGCTACACCTTC.

Comment on this clonotype: The junction and the germline gene differ at one end; a read error may be behind it. The CDR3 nucleotides are TGTGCCGGCAGGCCTATGCAGGGGGGGCAACAGCCCCAGCATTTT. This encodes CAGRPMQGGQQPQHF. The chain employs TRBV6-5 and TRBJ1-5, with TRBD1 identical over 7 bases. The CDR3 spans 15 residues. Germline values: CDR1 MNHEY, CDR2 SVGAGI.

This clonotype was detected a few times. V usage is TRBV29-1 and J usage is TRBJ2-5, with D uncertain. The germline V gene has CDR1 SQVTM and CDR2 ANQGSEA. The CDR3 is made up of 14 amino acids. V shed 7 bases and J shed 1 base, with 16 bases lying between them. The CDR3: CSARYVLIQETQYF. The CDR3, as DNA: TGCAGCGCACGATACGTACTAATCCAAGAGACCCAGTACTTC.

The V and J genes are TRBV12-5 and TRBJ1-5; D is uncertain. The CDR3 sequence is 17 residues long. V gave up 0 bases and J gave up 0 bases, with 12 bases separating them. Germline lookup yields CDR1 LGHNT and CDR2 FRNRAP. The CDR3 DNA reads as TGTGCTAGTGGTTTGGTAGCCGACAAACATAGCAATCAGCCCCAGCATTTT. Its translation is CASGLVADKHSNQPQHF. Full variable domain (missing parts from reference TRBV12-5 and TRBJ1-5): DARVTQTPRHKVTEMGQEVTMRCQPILGHNTVFWYRQTMMQGLELLAYFRNRAPLDDSGMPKDRFSAEMPDATLATLKIQPSEPRDSAVYFCASGLVADKHSNQPQHFGDGTRLSIL.

This clonotype came up a few times. The V and J genes are TRBV4-1 and TRBJ2-1; 8 bases line up with TRBD1. The J segment lost 5 bases and the V segment lost 0 bases, leaving 9 bases of the junction unmatched. CDR3 length equals 17 residues. The germline V gene encodes CDR1 MGHRA and CDR2 YSYEKL. CDR3 bases: TGCGCCAGCAGCCAAGATGAGGGCAGGGGGCTCGACAATGAGCAGTTCTTC. Its protein is CASSQDEGRGLDNEQFF.

This clonotype has only a few counts. This chain joins TRBV7-8 and TRBJ2-7, with 7 bases matching TRBD2. The CDR3 is 16 amino acids. The germline CDR1 and CDR2 sequences are SGHVS and FQNEAQ. V shed 1 base and J 5 bases; nucleotides not matched to a gene: 11. CDR3 region: CASSLDDGGRAHEQYF. As DNA, the CDR3 is TGTGCCAGCAGCTTAGATGATGGCGGGAGAGCCCACGAGCAGTACTTC.

The J gene is TRBJ2-5, the V gene TRBV28, with unresolved D. The CDR3 loop spans 12 amino acids. The germline V and J ends were trimmed by 5 bases and 5 bases, with 9 bases remaining between them. Germline loops: CDR1 MDHEN, CDR2 SYDVKM. For the CDR3, the DNA is TGTGCCAGCAGTATAACCCGTGAGACCCAGTACTTC. Protein product: CASSITRETQYF.

The V call is TRBV20-1, the J call TRBJ2-4; D gene ambiguous. The J call may be faulty, since TRBJ2-5 better matches the DNA end. The CDR3 extends over 13 amino acids. CDR1 and CDR2 from the germline V gene are DFQATT and SNEGSKA (reference sequence). As DNA, the CDR3 is TGCAGTGCTAGAGATCTAGTTGTGGAGACCCAGTACTTC. Protein: CSARDLVVETQYF.

The chain joins TRBV27 to TRBJ2-7; D gene uncertain. Germline V gives CDR1 MNHEY, CDR2 SMNVEV (reference sequence). With 0 bases removed from V and 3 bases from J, the gap between germline ends came to 9 bases. The CDR3 is 14 residues long. As DNA, the CDR3 is TGTGCCAGCAGTTTATCAGACGGAATCTACGAGCAGTACTTC. Translation gives CASSLSDGIYEQYF.